One sample yielded the 10 T cell receptor beta chains listed below, sequenced in a study of PD-1 blockade in classical Hodgkin lymphoma. Every patient relapsed after autologous stem cell transplantation, and brentuximab vedotin exposure varied. The assay was immunoSEQ multiplex PCR, and TCRdb's table has in-frame clones only and misses some. The sample holds more than 70,000 clones, approximately 91% seen once. The material was peripheral blood mononuclear cells (PBMCs), obtained before the second cycle of nivolumab. Every receptor here comes from a human donor with classical Hodgkin lymphoma.

The count of this clone is one. The V gene is TRBV7-9, the J gene TRBJ2-2, with 10 positions matching TRBD1. The CDR3 is 13 residues long. After removal of 5 bases from V and 11 bases from J, the junction contained 5 bases not matched to a gene. Germline-derived CDR1 and CDR2 are SEHNR and FQNEAQ (reference sequence). The CDR3 coding sequence is TGTGCCAGCAGCCGACAGGGGGCGAGTGAGCTGTTTTTT. This gives the protein CASSRQGASELFF.

The V call is TRBV4-1, the J call TRBJ1-5; 7 bases map to TRBD1. Per germline, CDR1 MGHRA and CDR2 YSYEKL. The ends lost 1 base at V and 6 bases at J; junction bases unmatched: 6. This CDR3 is 15 amino acids long. CDR3 region: CASSQVPGGSQPQHF. In DNA form, the CDR3 reads TGCGCCAGCAGCCAAGTCCCAGGGGGATCTCAGCCCCAGCATTTT.

V usage is TRBV7-9 and J usage is TRBJ2-5; D ambiguous. Germline assignment: CDR1 SEHNR and CDR2 FQNEAQ (reference sequence). Trimming removed 10 bases at V and 2 bases at J, with 14 bases between. The CDR3 spans 13 residues. For the CDR3, the DNA is TGTGCCACCCAATGGCAATTACAAGAGACCCAGTACTTC. Protein sequence: CATQWQLQETQYF.

The V call is TRBV7-3, the J call TRBJ2-2; D unclear. The CDR3 is 12 amino acids. Germline V gene data show CDR1 as SGHTA and CDR2 as FQGTGA. Trimming cost V 9 bases and J 3 bases, with 8 bases left between them. The CDR3 bases are TGTGCCAGTCGACGGGACACCGGGGAGCTGTTTTTT. Its protein product is CASRRDTGELFF.

This clone was seen only a few times. The gene calls are TRBV10-2 and TRBJ1-4; the D is unclear. The V gene lost 1 base and the J gene lost 4 bases, with 10 bases spanning the gap. The germline CDR1 and CDR2 sequences are WSHSY and SAAADI. This CDR3 is built from 15 residues. The CDR3 DNA reads TGCGCCAGCAGTGAGTTCGGGGTTGGTAATGAAAAACTGTTTTTT. Translation gives CASSEFGVGNEKLFF.

This chain links TRBV6-1 with TRBJ2-5; D might be TRBD2 (6 bases). CDR1 and CDR2 (germline): MNHNS, SASEGT. V shed 4 bases and J shed 5 bases, with 14 bases lying between them. CDR3 size: 14 residues. The CDR3 sequence is CASSGGGIGETQYF. CDR3 coding DNA: TGTGCCAGCAGTGGGGGCGGGATCGGGGAGACCCAGTACTTC.

The chain joins TRBV7-9 to TRBJ2-1, with D possibly being TRBD2 (6 bases). With 3 bases removed from V and 8 bases from J, the gap between germline ends came to 14 bases. Germline values: CDR1 SEHNR, CDR2 FQNEAQ (reference sequence). The CDR3 loop spans 14 amino acids. The CDR3 region has the DNA TGTGCCAGCAGCTTCCAACTGGCTAGCGATGAGCAGTTCTTC. It codes for CASSFQLASDEQFF.

This clone has only one observation. The V and J genes are TRBV5-1 and TRBJ1-5; a weak D match, TRBD1 (6 bases). Trimming removed 0 bases from V and 11 bases from J, with 18 bases in between. The length of the CDR3 is 15 residues. From germline, CDR1 is SGHRS and CDR2 YFSETQ. Here the CDR3 DNA reads TGCGCCAGCAGCTTGGCGGGGGCGTTGGGGTCTGCCCAGCATTTT. It codes for CASSLAGALGSAQHF.

The gene calls are TRBV7-9 and TRBJ2-7, with D possibly called TRBD1 or TRBD2 (6 bases each). The length of the CDR3 is 11 residues. Trimming pared 7 bases from V and 6 bases from J, leaving 10 bases between. Germline CDR1 SEHNR, CDR2 FQNEAQ (reference sequence). The CDR3 spells CASTRGLEQYF. CDR3 sequence (DNA): TGTGCCAGCACCCGGGGGCTCGAGCAGTACTTC. Full variable domain (rest looked up from reference TRBV7-9 and TRBJ2-7): DTGVSQNPRHKITKRGQNVTFRCDPISEHNRLYWYRQTLGQGPEFLTYFQNEAQLEKSRLLSDRFSAERPKGSFSTLEIQRTEQGDSAMYLCASTRGLEQYFGPGTRLTVT.

The chain is built from TRBV5-6 and TRBJ2-6; D unresolved. The CDR3 totals 15 residues. V was pared by 1 base and J by 0 bases, with 5 bases between. Germline assignment: CDR1 SGHDT and CDR2 YYEEEE. The CDR3 DNA is TGTGCCAGCAGCTTGCGCGGCTCTGGGGCCAACGTCCTGACTTTC. This sequence encodes CASSLRGSGANVLTF.